Following are 26 T cell receptor beta chains from one sample sequenced in a study of cytomegalovirus exposure and HLA in healthy donors. With 60 Vbeta and 13 Jbeta primers, the PCR was carried out. Profiling relied on immunoSEQ multiplex PCR, and the TCRdb table lists in-frame clones only, not all of them. Among over 130,000 clones listed, more than 65% were seen once. Sequenced material: PBMCs. These receptors were collected from a woman in her thirties in good health and CMV-seronegative.

This chain joins TRBV28 and TRBJ2-5, with D perhaps matching TRBD1 (5 bases). From germline, CDR1 is MDHEN and CDR2 SYDVKM. V lost 6 bases and J lost 4, with 15 bases in between. CDR3 length: 14 residues. The CDR3 DNA reads TGTGCCAGCAGCTCACGTCAGGGTCTAGAGACCCAGTACTTC. Amino acids: CASSSRQGLETQYF.

The V call is TRBV9, the J call TRBJ2-3; 7 bases align to TRBD2. The length of the CDR3 is 14 residues. The germline gives CDR1 SGDLS, CDR2 YYNGEE. Losses at the gene ends were 7 bases for V and 4 bases for J; bases not matched to a gene: 9. The CDR3 reads CASAFSGDADTQYF. CDR3 nucleotides: TGTGCCAGCGCCTTCAGCGGGGACGCAGATACGCAGTATTTT.

In DNA, the CDR3 is TGCGCCAGCAGTGAGTGGTCTAGCGGGAGATCAGAGACCCAGTACTTC. Amino acid sequence: CASSEWSSGRSETQYF. The chain employs TRBV10-2 and TRBJ2-5; the match to TRBD2 covers 10 bases. CDR1 and CDR2 from the germline V gene are WSHSY and SAAADI. With 1 base clipped from V and 4 bases from J, the junction kept 6 bases outside the gene matches. CDR3 length: 16 amino acids.

V is TRBV11-2 and J is TRBJ2-1; 10 positions agree with TRBD1. This CDR3 has 16 residues. In germline, CDR1 is SGHAT, CDR2 FQNNGV. V gave up 1 base and J gave up 9 bases; unmatched junction bases: 9. CDR3 sequence (DNA): TGTGCCAGCAGCTTAGTGCCGGGACAGGGGAGGGGTGAGCAGTTCTTC. It specifies CASSLVPGQGRGEQFF.

The genes are TRBV7-3 and TRBJ2-5; D might be TRBD1 (7 bases). Trimming pared 5 bases from V and 4 bases from J, leaving 14 bases between. The germline V gene has CDR1 SGHTA and CDR2 FQGTGA. CDR3 size: 14 residues. The CDR3 coding sequence is TGTGCCAGCAGCCCCCAGGGGGGACGAGAGACCCAGTACTTC. Its translation is CASSPQGGRETQYF.

Concerning this clone: This specimen includes other DNA sequences encoding the same CDR3. J is TRBJ2-5 and V is TRBV20-1, with D uncertain. V lost 2 bases and J lost 2, with 3 bases in between. CDR3 length equals 11 residues. The germline CDR1 and CDR2 sequences are DFQATT and SNEGSKA (reference sequence). The CDR3 reads CSARPQETQYF. The CDR3 nucleotides are TGCAGTGCTAGACCGCAAGAGACCCAGTACTTC.

This chain uses TRBV30 with TRBJ1-3; 9 bases are shared with TRBD1. V shed 5 bases, J shed 2 bases, and the junction held 4 bases outside the gene matches. Germline V gene lookup returns CDR1 GTSNPN and CDR2 SVGIG (reference sequence). The CDR3 spans 14 residues. The CDR3 coding sequence is TGTGCCTGGGGACAGGGGAAGGCTGGAAACACCATATATTTT. It encodes CAWGQGKAGNTIYF.

This rearrangement joins TRBV29-1 to TRBJ2-1; 10 bases align to TRBD1. The ends lost 5 bases at V and 7 bases at J; junction bases unmatched: 8. CDR1 and CDR2 from the germline V gene are SQVTM and ANQGSEA. This CDR3 comprises 14 residues. CDR3 region: CSVPGTGVLNEQFF. CDR3 bases: TGCAGCGTTCCCGGGACAGGGGTCTTAAATGAGCAGTTCTTC.

V gene TRBV7-9 combines with J gene TRBJ1-6; D might be TRBD1 (6 bases). The germline CDR1 and CDR2 sequences are SEHNR and FQNEAQ (reference sequence). This CDR3 spans 12 amino acids. Trimming shortened V by 5 bases and J by 14 bases, and 13 bases separated the two germline ends. For the CDR3, the DNA is TGTGCCAGCAGCCGACAGGCCGGAGCCCTCCACTTT. Amino acid sequence: CASSRQAGALHF.

The V and J genes are TRBV28 and TRBJ2-7, with 11 bases matching TRBD2. Germline-derived CDR1 and CDR2 are MDHEN and SYDVKM. CDR3 length: 16 residues. The V gene end was trimmed by 5 bases and the J gene end by 4 bases; junction bases not matched to a gene: 10. The DNA for the CDR3 is TGTGCCAGCAGTACTTGGGATAGCGGGGGGGAGTACGAGCAGTACGTC. Its translation: CASSTWDSGGEYEQYV.

This chain joins TRBV9 and TRBJ1-2, with unresolved D. Trimming took off 0 bases at V and 3 bases at J, with 6 bases between the two ends. This CDR3 has 13 amino acids. Germline loops: CDR1 SGDLS, CDR2 YYNGEE. CDR3 in amino acids: CASSVDQDYGYTF. DNA for the CDR3: TGTGCCAGCAGCGTAGACCAGGACTATGGCTACACCTTC.

This chain uses TRBV28 with TRBJ2-7; TRBD2 matches 13 bases. The CDR3 has 14 amino acids. V lost 6 bases to trimming and J lost 2 bases; unmatched junction nucleotides: 1. Germline loops: CDR1 MDHEN, CDR2 SYDVKM. The CDR3 spells CASRLAGGPYEQYF. The DNA of the CDR3 is TGTGCCAGCAGACTAGCGGGAGGGCCCTACGAGCAGTACTTC. Complete variable domain (other parts from reference TRBV28 and TRBJ2-7): DVKVTQSSRYLVKRTGEKVFLECVQDMDHENMFWYRQDPGLGLRLIYFSYDVKMKEKGDIPEGYSVSREKKERFSLILESASTNQTSMYLCASRLAGGPYEQYFGPGTRLTVT.

This clone was counted between two and nine times. The gene calls are TRBV6-6 and TRBJ1-5, with TRBD1 identical over 10 bases. CDR3 length equals 14 residues. V trimming: 6 bases; J trimming: 5 bases; junction bases outside the gene matches: 4. The V gene's germline CDR1 is MNHNY and CDR2 SVGAGI (reference sequence). CDR3 loop: CASSSDRGDQPQHF. Written as DNA, the CDR3 is TGTGCCAGCAGCTCGGACAGGGGGGATCAGCCCCAGCATTTT.

The chain uses TRBV5-1 and TRBJ2-7; 10 positions match TRBD2. The CDR3 is made up of 15 amino acids. Germline trimming cut 4 bases from V and 2 bases from J; bases unmatched to any gene: 6. Germline V gene data show CDR1 as SGHRS and CDR2 as YFSETQ. CDR3 amino acids: CASSPRTSGAYEQYF. In DNA form, the CDR3 reads TGCGCCAGCAGCCCCCGGACTAGCGGAGCCTACGAGCAGTACTTC. Combining the CDR3 with reference TRBV5-1 and TRBJ2-7 gives the whole variable domain KAGVTQTPRYLIKTRGQQVTLSCSPISGHRSVSWYQQTPGQGLQFLFEYFSETQRNKGNFPGRFSGRQFSNSRSEMNVSTLELGDSALYLCASSPRTSGAYEQYFGPGTRLTVT.

This clone showed up just once. The V gene is TRBV7-9, the J gene TRBJ2-3; D not resolved. Germline CDR1 reads SEHNR; CDR2 reads FQNEAQ (reference sequence). Trimming stripped 4 bases from V and 0 bases from J, with 20 bases between. The CDR3 has 18 residues. The DNA of the CDR3 is TGTGCCAGCAGCTCCCCCCTGCTTCGACTCCGGAGCACAGATACGCAGTATTTT. This translates into CASSSPLLRLRSTDTQYF. The full variable domain, rest sourced from reference TRBV7-9 and TRBJ2-3, is DTGVSQNPRHKITKRGQNVTFRCDPISEHNRLYWYRQTLGQGPEFLTYFQNEAQLEKSRLLSDRFSAERPKGSFSTLEIQRTEQGDSAMYLCASSSPLLRLRSTDTQYFGPGTRLTVL.

The J gene is TRBJ2-7, the V gene TRBV6-1, with D tentatively TRBD2 (6 bases). Trimming took 4 bases from V and 3 from J, leaving 10 bases between them. The CDR3 runs to 13 residues. Germline loops: CDR1 MNHNS, CDR2 SASEGT. The CDR3 sequence: CASSGDSHYEQYV. The CDR3 DNA is TGTGCCAGCAGTGGGGACTCCCACTACGAGCAGTACGTC.

This chain connects TRBV28 to TRBJ2-7; 7 nucleotides line up with TRBD2. V was pared by 6 bases and J by 5 bases, with 19 bases of the junction left unmatched. CDR1 is MDHEN and CDR2 is SYDVKM in the germline V gene. This CDR3 is 17 amino acids long. This CDR3 is CASRPETSAGYANEQYF. CDR3 sequence (DNA): TGTGCCAGCAGGCCCGAGACCTCAGCGGGATATGCAAACGAGCAGTACTTC.

This clone was observed a handful of times. This rearrangement joins TRBV7-6 to TRBJ2-7; tentative D call: TRBD1 (6 bases). Germline values: CDR1 SGHVS, CDR2 FNYEAQ. Trimming left V 5 bases short and J 7 bases short, with 15 bases between. CDR3 length equals 13 residues. Here the CDR3 reads CASSLTGHGEQYV. The CDR3 bases are TGTGCCAGCAGCCTTACAGGGCATGGGGAGCAGTACGTC.

This chain joins TRBV6-1 and TRBJ2-3; a weak D match, TRBD2 (6 bases). The CDR3 extends over 20 amino acids. V gave up 4 bases and J gave up 2 bases, with 28 bases separating them. Germline values: CDR1 MNHNS, CDR2 SASEGT. The chain's CDR3 is CASSVYGGAPEGGDTDTQYF. In nucleotides, the CDR3 is TGTGCCAGCAGTGTTTACGGTGGCGCCCCGGAGGGCGGGGACACAGATACGCAGTATTTT.

This chain links TRBV19 with TRBJ2-6; possible D gene TRBD2, 5 bases. Germline-derived CDR1 and CDR2 are LNHDA and SQIVND (reference sequence). The ends were cut back, 3 bases at V and 2 bases at J, with 11 bases in the middle. The CDR3 loop spans 16 amino acids. CDR3: CASSMGPGAGANVLTF. DNA of the CDR3: TGTGCCAGTAGTATGGGTCCCGGGGCTGGGGCCAACGTCCTGACTTTC.

The chain recombines TRBV9 with TRBJ2-1; TRBD2 agrees at 8 bases. The germline V gene has CDR1 SGDLS and CDR2 YYNGEE. The CDR3 has 16 residues. After removal of 4 bases from V and 1 base from J, the junction contained 7 bases not matched to a gene. CDR3 DNA: TGTGCCAGCAGCCCACCGGGGGGGGTGTCCTACAATGAGCAGTTCTTC. It codes for CASSPPGGVSYNEQFF.

The chain couples TRBV7-3 to TRBJ2-1, with TRBD1 matching over 7 bases. The CDR3 runs 14 residues. Per the germline V gene, CDR1 is SGHTA and CDR2 is FQGTGA. V shed 2 bases, J shed 4 bases, and the junction held 2 bases outside the gene matches. As DNA, the CDR3 is TGTGCCAGCAGCTTAGGACAGGCATACAATGAGCAGTTCTTC. It yields the protein CASSLGQAYNEQFF.

The chain joins TRBV30 to TRBJ2-7, with unresolved D. V was shortened by 1 base and J by 1 base, with 11 bases between the two germline ends. Germline CDR1 is GTSNPN and CDR2 is SVGIG (reference sequence). The CDR3 sequence is 14 residues long. The CDR3 loop is CAWSGSISSYEQYF. The DNA of the CDR3 is TGTGCCTGGAGTGGTTCTATATCTTCCTACGAGCAGTACTTC. Looking up the rest from reference TRBV30 and TRBJ2-7 gives the full variable domain: SQTIHQWPATLVQPVGSPLSLECTVEGTSNPNLYWYRQAAGRGLQLLFYSVGIGQISSEVPQNLSASRPQDRQFILSSKKLLLSDSGFYLCAWSGSISSYEQYFGPGTRLTVT.

The gene calls are TRBV9 and TRBJ2-1; D might be TRBD1 (6 bases). The CDR3 extends over 14 amino acids. With 1 base removed from V and 9 bases from J, the gap between germline ends came to 14 bases. The germline V gene encodes CDR1 SGDLS and CDR2 YYNGEE. CDR3: CASSVMTGESEQFF. CDR3 DNA sequence: TGTGCCAGCAGCGTAATGACAGGTGAAAGTGAGCAGTTCTTC.

This clone was observed a few times. This chain links TRBV19 with TRBJ1-1; D is possibly TRBD1 (5 bases). The CDR3 totals 14 residues. V lost 3 bases and J lost 1, with 9 bases in between. In germline, CDR1 is LNHDA, CDR2 SQIVND (reference sequence). This CDR3 is CASSIWQGNTEAFF. In DNA form, the CDR3 reads TGTGCCAGTAGTATTTGGCAGGGGAACACTGAAGCTTTCTTT.

The CDR3 loop is CASSSRQGRTYEQYV. The CDR3 coding sequence is TGTGCCAGCAGTTCACGACAGGGGAGGACGTACGAGCAGTACGTC. The chain employs TRBV27 and TRBJ2-7, with 8 bases aligning to TRBD1. Germline V lookup: CDR1 MNHEY, CDR2 SMNVEV (reference sequence). V dropped 4 bases and J dropped 4; count of bases not matched to a gene: 9. The CDR3 has 15 residues.